Presented here are 6 T cell receptor beta chains from one specimen sequenced in a study of monozygotic twins with inflammatory bowel disease. TCRdb processed the 5' RACE reads again and assigns one entry to each CDR3 protein, with no DNA. Its table lists some 170,000 distinct CDR3 sequences. The sequencing input was blood. These receptors all come from a human donor with ulcerative colitis or Crohn's disease, or a healthy co-twin of an affected twin (not recorded which).

V usage is TRBV10-1 and J usage is TRBJ2-1; the D call from TCRdb, TRBD1, cannot be confirmed without DNA. CDR3 size: 15 residues. Germline lookup yields CDR1 WNHNN and CDR2 SYGVQD (reference sequence). CDR3 sequence: CASSAGTASYNEQFF.

This rearrangement joins TRBV12-3 or TRBV12-4 to TRBJ2-7. There are 13 residues in the CDR3. This chain's CDR3 is CASSFGSRYGQYF.

The chain is built from TRBV29-1 and TRBJ1-1; TCRdb's D gene call, TRBD1, goes unchecked for lack of DNA. Germline V gene data show CDR1 as SQVTM and CDR2 as ANQGSEA. This CDR3 comprises 17 residues. CDR3 region: CSVAVGQGPRLNTEAFF.

This chain uses TRBV5-1 with TRBJ2-2; absent DNA, TCRdb's TRBD2 call cannot be checked. There are 17 residues in the CDR3. CDR1 is SGHRS, CDR2 YFSETQ, per germline. The CDR3 here is CASSEGLAGAATGELFF. Looking up the rest from reference TRBV5-1 and TRBJ2-2 gives the full variable domain: KAGVTQTPRYLIKTRGQQVTLSCSPISGHRSVSWYQQTPGQGLQFLFEYFSETQRNKGNFPGRFSGRQFSNSRSEMNVSTLELGDSALYLCASSEGLAGAATGELFFGEGSRLTVL.

The chain recombines TRBV7-2 with TRBJ2-7; TCRdb calls TRBD2, which cannot be checked without DNA. The CDR3 covers 16 residues. Per germline, CDR1 SGHTA and CDR2 FQGNSA. The CDR3 region is CASSRTSGRTPYEQYF.

Here the CDR3 reads CASRGGAKTEAFF. This chain uses TRBV27 with TRBJ1-1; TCRdb's D gene call, TRBD1, goes unchecked for lack of DNA. The CDR3 has 13 amino acids. The germline V gene has CDR1 MNHEY and CDR2 SMNVEV (reference sequence).